The 15 T cell receptor beta chains below come from one sample, sequenced in a study of T cell responses to AZD1222 COVID-19 vaccine. Clones were sequenced by immunoSEQ multiplex PCR, and TCRdb holds only the in-frame ones, with some missing. The sample shows tens of thousands of clones, 75% to 90% of them seen only once. The material was peripheral blood, obtained 28 days after the second AZD1222 dose. These receptors all stem from an adult who received the AZD1222 COVID-19 vaccine.

The gene calls are TRBV7-2 and TRBJ2-2; maybe TRBD2 (6 bases). This CDR3 is 16 amino acids long. The germline V gene encodes CDR1 SGHTA and CDR2 FQGNSA. Trimming took off 4 bases at V and 1 base at J, with 13 bases between the two ends. The CDR3 here is CASSSMPAGNTGELFF. DNA of the CDR3: TGTGCCAGCAGCTCGATGCCAGCGGGGAACACCGGGGAGCTGTTTTTT. The entire variable domain, with the rest obtained from reference TRBV7-2 and TRBJ2-2, is as follows: GAGVSQSPSNKVTEKGKDVELRCDPISGHTALYWYRQSLGQGLEFLIYFQGNSAPDKSGLPSDRFSAERTGGSVSTLTIQRTQQEDSAVYLCASSSMPAGNTGELFFGEGSRLTVL.

V is TRBV5-1 and J is TRBJ1-1; TRBD1 agrees at 8 bases. This CDR3 spans 12 amino acids. Germline V gives CDR1 SGHRS, CDR2 YFSETQ. With V trimmed by 2 bases and J by 9 bases, 3 bases remained unmatched. In DNA, the CDR3 is TGCGCCAGCAGCTTAACAGGGGGGAAAGCTTTCTTT. It codes for CASSLTGGKAFF.

V and J are TRBV3-1 (or the pseudogene TRBV3-2) and TRBJ1-4; D is possibly TRBD1 (5 bases). CDR1 is LGHDT, CDR2 YNNKEL, per germline (reference sequence). Trimming pared 3 bases from V and 6 bases from J, leaving 11 bases between. This CDR3 comprises 14 residues. The CDR3 loop reads CASSHGRVDEKLFF. For the CDR3, the DNA is TGTGCCAGCAGCCACGGCAGGGTGGATGAAAAACTGTTTTTT.

This chain links TRBV6-2 or TRBV6-3 with TRBJ2-1, with TRBD1 identical over 9 bases. Per germline, CDR1 MNHEY and CDR2 SVGEGT. The V and J ends lost 2 bases and 5 bases, in that order; junction bases with no gene match: 13. The CDR3 has 18 amino acids. CDR3 sequence (DNA): TGTGCCAGCAGTTACGCAGGACAGGGGAGGGGTAATAACAATGAGCAGTTCTTC. As protein: CASSYAGQGRGNNNEQFF.

This chain links TRBV2 with TRBJ1-3, with D perhaps TRBD1 (5 bases). CDR3 length: 15 amino acids. Germline V gene sequence: CDR1 SNHLY, CDR2 FYNNEI. V lost 4 bases to trimming and J lost 4 bases, with 14 bases between them. The CDR3 nucleotides are TGTGCCAGCAGTGGCGATCCAGGGACGGGAAACACCATATATTTT. The encoded protein is CASSGDPGTGNTIYF.

The rearrangement joins TRBV29-1 to TRBJ2-3, with 13 positions matching TRBD2. This CDR3 spans 16 amino acids. With V trimmed by 4 bases and J by 0 bases, 4 bases remained unmatched. Germline V gives CDR1 SQVTM, CDR2 ANQGSEA. The CDR3 loop reads CSVVGTSGISTDTQYF. The CDR3 nucleotides read TGCAGCGTTGTCGGGACTAGCGGGATCAGCACAGATACGCAGTATTTT.

This clone has a handful of counts. The chain couples TRBV5-8 to TRBJ2-1; possible D gene TRBD1, 6 bases. V was shortened by 4 bases and J by 6 bases, with 20 bases between the two germline ends. The CDR3 extends over 16 amino acids. Germline assignment: CDR1 SGHTS and CDR2 YDEGEE. The CDR3 DNA is TGTGCCAGCAGCCCCAAACAGGGCCAATACCCCAATGAGCAGTTCTTC. This gives the protein CASSPKQGQYPNEQFF.

This chain joins TRBV6-4 and TRBJ2-2; D is unclear. The CDR3 is 14 residues long. Germline V gene data show CDR1 as MRHNA and CDR2 as SNTAGT. The V and J ends lost 6 bases and 3 bases respectively, with 11 bases between them. The CDR3 DNA sequence: TGTGCCAGCAGACCCGGGCCGGACACCGGGGAGCTGTTTTTT. Translated, it gives CASRPGPDTGELFF.

The chain employs TRBV30 and TRBJ2-7; D unresolved. From germline, CDR1 is GTSNPN and CDR2 SVGIG (reference sequence). Trimming stripped 2 bases from V and 1 base from J, with 6 bases between. This CDR3 is built from 12 residues. CDR3 nucleotide sequence: TGTGCCTGGAGTCAGGTTTCCTACGAGCAGTACTTC. Translating it yields CAWSQVSYEQYF.

The chain combines TRBV15 with TRBJ1-5; perhaps TRBD1 as D (6 bases). V shed 6 bases and J shed 5 bases, with 23 bases lying between them. Germline V lookup: CDR1 LNHNV, CDR2 YYDKDF (reference sequence). This CDR3 region has 17 residues. Here the CDR3 reads CATSRPLGGGLDQPQHF. The CDR3 DNA reads TGTGCCACCAGTAGACCACTCGGGGGGGGGCTCGATCAGCCCCAGCATTTT.

V is TRBV18 and J is TRBJ1-1, with 9 positions matching TRBD1. Germline lookup yields CDR1 KGHSH and CDR2 LQKENI. The CDR3 contains 14 residues. V shed 4 bases and J 5 bases; nucleotides not matched to a gene: 5. The CDR3 nucleotides read TGTGCCAGCTCACTAGGGACAGGGAATACTGAAGCTTTCTTT. Encoded protein: CASSLGTGNTEAFF.

The rearrangement joins TRBV3-1 (or the pseudogene TRBV3-2) to TRBJ2-7, with 9 bases lining up with TRBD1. This CDR3 contains 15 residues. V lost 4 bases, J lost 3 bases, and 7 bases stayed unmatched. Germline V CDR1 and CDR2: LGHDT, YNNKEL (reference sequence). This chain's CDR3 is CASSLNPGQGYEQYF. The CDR3 DNA is TGTGCCAGCAGCCTCAACCCGGGACAGGGCTACGAGCAGTACTTC.

This clone was seen only once. The chain combines TRBV6-5 with TRBJ2-3; TRBD2 might be the D (6 bases). This CDR3 has 14 residues. Trimming took off 9 bases at V and 2 bases at J, with 15 bases between the two ends. From germline, CDR1 is MNHEY and CDR2 SVGAGI. Here the CDR3 reads CASRGGPYTDTQYF. The CDR3 nucleotides are TGTGCCAGTCGCGGAGGGCCCTACACAGATACGCAGTATTTT.

CDR3 sequence (DNA): TGTGCCAGCAGCTCCGGCCGGTTCACTGAAGCTTTCTTT. It is translated as CASSSGRFTEAFF. The genes are TRBV5-6 and TRBJ1-1; unclear D gene. The germline V gene encodes CDR1 SGHDT and CDR2 YYEEEE. CDR3 length: 13 amino acids. The ends were cut back, 3 bases at V and 4 bases at J, with 10 bases in the middle.

The V and J genes are TRBV6-5 and TRBJ1-4; no firm D call. The germline V gene encodes CDR1 MNHEY and CDR2 SVGAGI. This CDR3 has 15 residues. V gave up 2 bases and J gave up 2 bases, with 9 bases separating them. The CDR3 spells CASSYDPFTNEKLFF. The CDR3 nucleotides read TGTGCCAGCAGTTACGACCCTTTTACTAATGAAAAACTGTTTTTT.